A single sample gave rise to the 7 T cell receptor beta chains below, sequenced in a study of radiation and T cells in renal cell carcinoma. This sample's time point: blood 4 weeks post-SBRT, at nephrectomy. Treatment reported: 15 Gy SBRT to primary tumor, nephrectomy 4 weeks later. Sequenced by immunoSEQ multiplex PCR; TCRdb stores in-frame clones only, minus some. The table lists approximately 170,000 clones, less than 90% of them singletons. Source: blood, taken from a patient whose treatment included radiotherapy and nephrectomy. The receptors derive from a woman aged 45-59 years with renal cell carcinoma.

The genes are TRBV4-1 and TRBJ1-5; weak D call: TRBD1 (6 bases). The CDR3 extends over 17 amino acids. Per germline, CDR1 MGHRA and CDR2 YSYEKL. V was pared by 4 bases and J by 6 bases, with 22 bases between. The CDR3 nucleotides are TGCGCCAGCAGCCCCTACCCCGCAGGGGCAGAAGGTCAGCCCCAGCATTTT. Its translation is CASSPYPAGAEGQPQHF.

The J gene is TRBJ1-1, the V gene TRBV7-3, with TRBD1 as a possible D gene (5 bases). The germline V gene has CDR1 SGHTA and CDR2 FQGTGA. CDR3 size: 15 residues. Trimming pared 0 bases from V and 1 base from J, leaving 9 bases between. Here the CDR3 DNA reads TGTGCCAGCAGCTTAACAAGGGACGAGAACACTGAAGCTTTCTTT. Translating gives CASSLTRDENTEAFF.

The chain joins TRBV2 to TRBJ2-5, with D possibly TRBD2 on 5 matching bases. The germline V gene encodes CDR1 SNHLY and CDR2 FYNNEI. This CDR3 has 13 amino acids. Trimming stripped 1 base from V and 4 bases from J, with 7 bases between. CDR3 region: CASSEGTLETQYF. As DNA, the CDR3 is TGTGCCAGCAGTGAAGGGACTTTAGAGACCCAGTACTTC. Full variable domain (outside the CDR3, taken from reference TRBV2 and TRBJ2-5): EPEVTQTPSHQVTQMGQEVILRCVPISNHLYFYWYRQILGQKVEFLVSFYNNEISEKSEIFDDQFSVERPDGSNFTLKIRSTKLEDSAMYFCASSEGTLETQYFGPGTRLLVL.

V and J are TRBV29-1 and TRBJ1-2; no clear D. The CDR3 has 12 residues. Germline assignment: CDR1 SQVTM and CDR2 ANQGSEA. V lost 2 bases and J lost 3, with 7 bases in between. CDR3 bases: TGCAGCGTTGAATCGGAGTACTATGGCTACACCTTC. It is translated as CSVESEYYGYTF.

V is TRBV6-5 and J is TRBJ1-2; tentatively, D is TRBD1 (6 bases). V was trimmed by 6 bases and J by 4 bases, leaving 15 bases between them. Germline CDR1 and CDR2: MNHEY and SVGAGI. The CDR3 is made up of 14 amino acids. CDR3 sequence: CASRNNREGYGYTF. CDR3 nucleotide sequence: TGTGCCAGCAGAAATAACAGGGAAGGCTATGGCTACACCTTC.

This clone has just a few counts. The rearrangement links TRBV5-6 to TRBJ1-2; no clear D. Trimming removed 3 bases at V and 0 bases at J, with 21 bases between. Germline V gene data show CDR1 as SGHDT and CDR2 as YYEEEE. This CDR3 region has 18 residues. This chain's CDR3 is CASSSLAAPLIANYGYTF. The CDR3 DNA is TGTGCCAGCAGCTCCCTAGCGGCACCTCTTATAGCTAACTATGGCTACACCTTC.

The genes are TRBV5-5 and TRBJ1-2, with D hard to call. Per the germline V gene, CDR1 is SGHKS and CDR2 is YYEKEE (reference sequence). V shed 4 bases and J shed 0 bases, with 13 bases lying between them. CDR3 length equals 15 residues. The CDR3, as DNA: TGTGCCAGCAGCGGGAGAGGAGTAGCTAACTATGGCTACACCTTC. Residues: CASSGRGVANYGYTF. Full variable domain (outside the CDR3, taken from reference TRBV5-5 and TRBJ1-2): DAGVTQSPTHLIKTRGQQVTLRCSPISGHKSVSWYQQVLGQGPQFIFQYYEKEERGRGNFPDRFSARQFPNYSSELNVNALLLGDSALYLCASSGRGVANYGYTFGSGTRLTVV.